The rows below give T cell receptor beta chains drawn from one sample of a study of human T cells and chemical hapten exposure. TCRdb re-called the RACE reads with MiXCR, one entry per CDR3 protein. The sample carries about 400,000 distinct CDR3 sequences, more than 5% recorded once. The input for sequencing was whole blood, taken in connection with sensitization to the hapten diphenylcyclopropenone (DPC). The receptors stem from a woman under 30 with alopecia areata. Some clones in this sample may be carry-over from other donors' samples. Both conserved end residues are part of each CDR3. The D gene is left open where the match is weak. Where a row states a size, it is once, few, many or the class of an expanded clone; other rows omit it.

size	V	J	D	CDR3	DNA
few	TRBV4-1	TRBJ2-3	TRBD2	CASSQEGLAVSTDTQYF	TGCGCCAGCAGCCAAGAAGGGCTAGCGGTAAGCACAGATACGCAGTATTTT
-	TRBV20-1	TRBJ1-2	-	CSASMTTNYGYTF	TGCAGTGCTTCTATGACAACTAACTATGGCTACACCTTC
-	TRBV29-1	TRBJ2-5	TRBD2	CSVEAGLVVTQYF	TGCAGCGTTGAAGCGGGACTAGTGGTGACCCAGTACTTC
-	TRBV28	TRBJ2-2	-	CASNNLGTGELFF	TGTGCCAGCAACAACCTGGGGACCGGGGAGCTGTTTTTT
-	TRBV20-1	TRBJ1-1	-	CSASIPGRDTEAFF	TGCAGTGCTAGTATCCCGGGGAGGGACACTGAAGCTTTCTTT
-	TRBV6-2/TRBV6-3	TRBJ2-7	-	CASSPLQNTGAYEQYF	TGTGCCAGCAGTCCCTTACAGAACACGGGGGCCTACGAGCAGTACTTC
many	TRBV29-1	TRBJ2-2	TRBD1	CSVGRQGLDTGELFF	TGCAGCGTCGGAAGACAGGGGTTGGACACCGGGGAGCTGTTTTTT
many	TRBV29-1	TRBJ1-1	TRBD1	CSVETWDSMNTEAFF	TGCAGCGTTGAAACCTGGGACAGTATGAACACTGAAGCTTTCTTT
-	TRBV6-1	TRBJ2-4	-	CASSGWKNIQYF	TGTGCCAGCAGTGGGTGGAAAAACATTCAGTACTTC
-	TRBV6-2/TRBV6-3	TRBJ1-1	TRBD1	CASSYQTGSINTEAFF	TGTGCCAGCAGTTACCAGACAGGGAGCATCAACACTGAAGCTTTCTTT
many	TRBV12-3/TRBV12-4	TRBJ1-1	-	CASSPRESGTEAFF	TGTGCCAGCAGTCCCCGGGAGAGTGGGACTGAAGCTTTCTTT
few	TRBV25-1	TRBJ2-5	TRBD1	CASSDRDRKETQYF	TGTGCCAGCAGTGACCGGGACAGAAAAGAGACCCAGTACTTC
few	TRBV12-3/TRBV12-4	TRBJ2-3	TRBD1	CAGSGQGTDTQYF	TGTGCCGGTTCCGGACAGGGCACAGATACGCAGTATTTT
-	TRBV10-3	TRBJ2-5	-	CAISESLSSSPTRQETQYF	TGTGCCATCAGTGAGTCCCTTTCGTCGAGTCCTACTAGGCAAGAGACCCAGTACTTC
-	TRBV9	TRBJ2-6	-	CASSDIRAGANVLTF	TGTGCCAGCAGCGACATCAGGGCTGGGGCCAACGTCCTGACTTTC
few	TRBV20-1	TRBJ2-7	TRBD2	CSASPGLAAPEQYF	TGCAGTGCTAGTCCTGGACTAGCGGCCCCTGAGCAGTACTTC
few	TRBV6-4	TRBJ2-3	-	CASSIGRTSTDTQYF	TGTGCCAGCAGTATAGGCAGGACTAGCACAGATACGCAGTATTTT
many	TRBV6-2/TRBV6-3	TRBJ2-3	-	CASCGQGMSDTQYF	TGTGCCAGCTGTGGGCAGGGGATGTCAGATACGCAGTATTTT
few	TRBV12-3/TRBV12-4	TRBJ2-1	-	CASSLSPLGQTNEQFF	TGTGCCAGCAGCCTATCGCCACTAGGGCAGACAAATGAGCAGTTCTTC
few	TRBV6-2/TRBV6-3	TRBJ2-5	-	CASSYEVQETQYF	TGTGCCAGCAGTTACGAGGTACAAGAGACCCAGTACTTC
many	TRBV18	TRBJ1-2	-	CASSPRGTHYGYTF	TGTGCCAGCTCCCCCCGGGGGACCCACTATGGCTACACCTTC
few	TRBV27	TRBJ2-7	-	CASSLGGGQGLPYEQYF	TGTGCCAGCAGTTTAGGTGGGGGCCAGGGGCTCCCCTACGAGCAGTACTTC
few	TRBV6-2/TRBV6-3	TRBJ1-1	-	CASSSPGQVNTEAFF	TGTGCCAGCAGTAGCCCTGGGCAGGTGAACACTGAAGCTTTCTTT
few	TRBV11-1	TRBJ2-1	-	CASSLKPRGLYGEQFF	TGTGCCAGCAGCTTAAAGCCCAGGGGCCTTTACGGTGAGCAGTTCTTC
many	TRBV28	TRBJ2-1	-	CASPPRGGGIGYNEQFF	TGTGCCAGCCCGCCAAGAGGGGGGGGTATCGGTTACAATGAGCAGTTCTTC
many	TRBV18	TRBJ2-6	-	CASSPESGANVLTF	TGTGCCAGCTCACCAGAATCTGGGGCCAACGTCCTGACTTTC
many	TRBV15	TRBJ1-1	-	CATSRVHRGDTEAFF	TGTGCCACCAGCAGGGTTCATCGGGGTGACACTGAAGCTTTCTTT
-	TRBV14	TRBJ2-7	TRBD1	CASSHRDSYEQYF	TGTGCCAGCAGCCACCGGGACAGCTACGAGCAGTACTTC
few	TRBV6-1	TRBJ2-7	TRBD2	CASSSSGASYYEQYF	TGTGCCAGCAGTTCTAGCGGGGCCTCTTACTACGAGCAGTACTTC
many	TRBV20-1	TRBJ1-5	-	CSASLSTGGNQPQHF	TGCAGTGCTAGTCTAAGTACGGGGGGAAATCAGCCCCAGCATTTT
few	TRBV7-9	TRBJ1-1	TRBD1	CASSSPWTGMSTNTEAFF	TGTGCCAGCAGCTCCCCCTGGACAGGTATGAGCACGAACACTGAAGCTTTCTTT
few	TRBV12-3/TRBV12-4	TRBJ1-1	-	CASSSSGTDEAFF	TGTGCCAGCAGTTCATCCGGGACCGATGAAGCTTTCTTT
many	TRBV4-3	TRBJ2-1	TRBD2	CASSQLAGGYEQFF	TGCGCCAGCAGCCAACTAGCGGGGGGCTATGAGCAGTTCTTC
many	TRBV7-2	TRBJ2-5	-	CASSGPGQETQYF	TGTGCCAGCAGCGGGCCCGGACAAGAGACCCAGTACTTC
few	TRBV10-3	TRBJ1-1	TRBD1	CASRDSRNTEAFF	TGTGCCAGTAGGGACAGCCGGAACACTGAAGCTTTCTTT
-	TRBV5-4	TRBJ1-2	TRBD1	CASSSTGGAGGYTF	TGTGCCAGCAGCTCTACAGGGGGCGCGGGAGGCTACACCTTC
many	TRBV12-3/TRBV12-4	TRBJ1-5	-	CASSFPGSNQPQHF	TGTGCCAGCAGTTTCCCCGGGAGCAATCAGCCCCAGCATTTT
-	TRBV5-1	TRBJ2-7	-	CASGPSIGTWEQYF	TGCGCCAGCGGCCCATCCATCGGGACTTGGGAGCAGTACTTC
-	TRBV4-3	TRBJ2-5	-	CASSQGLDRQETQYF	TGCGCCAGCAGCCAAGGCCTAGATCGGCAAGAGACCCAGTACTTC
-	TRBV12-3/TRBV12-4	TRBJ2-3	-	CASSPAERADTQYF	TGTGCCAGCAGTCCCGCGGAGCGGGCCGATACGCAGTATTTT
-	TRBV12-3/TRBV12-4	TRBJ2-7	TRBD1	CASSVTGATSYEQYF	TGTGCCAGCAGTGTGACAGGGGCGACCTCCTACGAGCAGTACTTC
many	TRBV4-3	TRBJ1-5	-	CASSRETGLNQPQHF	TGCGCCAGCAGCCGAGAGACAGGACTTAATCAGCCCCAGCATTTT
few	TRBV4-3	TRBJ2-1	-	CASSQVEWGNEQFF	TGCGCCAGCAGCCAAGTTGAGTGGGGGAATGAGCAGTTCTTC
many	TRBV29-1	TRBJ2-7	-	CSVAEGAEQYF	TGCAGCGTTGCAGAGGGTGCAGAGCAGTACTTC
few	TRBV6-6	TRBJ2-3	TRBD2	CASSYTSGGVMTDTQYF	TGTGCCAGCAGTTACACTAGCGGGGGGGTTATGACAGATACGCAGTATTTT
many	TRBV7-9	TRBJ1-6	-	CASSSRGGKEYNSPLHF	TGTGCCAGCAGCTCCCGAGGGGGGAAAGAATATAATTCACCCCTCCACTTT
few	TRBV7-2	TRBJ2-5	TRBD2	CASSSSPGLGQETQYF	TGTGCCAGCAGTTCCTCCCCGGGACTAGGACAAGAGACCCAGTACTTC
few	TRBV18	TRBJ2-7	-	CASSPPVFDYYEQYF	TGTGCCAGCTCACCACCGGTATTTGACTACTACGAGCAGTACTTC
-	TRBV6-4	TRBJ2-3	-	CASSFAAADTQYF	TGTGCCAGCAGTTTCGCGGCGGCAGATACGCAGTATTTT
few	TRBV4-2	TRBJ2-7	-	CASSQQPGNYYEQYF	TGTGCCAGCAGCCAACAACCAGGGAACTACTACGAGCAGTACTTC
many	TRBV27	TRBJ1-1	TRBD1	CASNTGVSYTEAFF	TGTGCCAGCAATACAGGGGTGTCATACACTGAAGCTTTCTTT
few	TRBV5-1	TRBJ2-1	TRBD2	CASSLAGGPREQFF	TGCGCCAGCAGCTTGGCGGGGGGGCCCAGGGAGCAGTTCTTC